This T cell receptor (beta chain) was sequenced in a study of graft-versus-host responses after intestinal transplantation. To note about this clone: Its antigen remains unknown.

Here immunoSEQ multiplex PCR was the method, and the copy in TCRdb shows in-frame clones only, minus some. The data show 100,000 or so clones, with roughly 87% seen just once and about 0.9% held by the top ten. The germline CDR1 and CDR2 sequences are MNHNS and SASEGT. V was trimmed by 5 bases and J by 6 bases, leaving 17 bases between them. CDR3 size: 14 residues. The chain carries TRBV6-1 and TRBJ2-7; tentatively, D is TRBD1 or TRBD2 (5 bases each). This TCR came from a human donor who was the organ donor for an intestinal transplant. Sample: unstimulated CD4+ T cells sorted from spleen or lymph node cells, taken before transplant. The CDR3 spells CASSPGTGFLEQYF. CDR3 sequence (DNA): TGTGCCAGCAGTCCCGGGACGGGATTCCTCGAGCAGTACTTC.